The source of this T cell receptor beta chain is a study of cytomegalovirus exposure and HLA in healthy donors. There are 14 residues in the CDR3. Germline loops: CDR1 SGHDT, CDR2 YYEEEE. As concerns this clone: The target antigen is unknown. Relative to the germline gene, one junction end is altered; a read error may explain this.

Primers included in the PCR were 60 Vbeta and 13 Jbeta primers. Profiling relied on immunoSEQ multiplex PCR, and the TCRdb table lists in-frame clones only, not all of them. In the table there are some 150,000 clones, roughly 77% of which are singletons. Broader study findings: Most likely, a cluster of highly shared sequence variants arose as a sequencing artifact. In vitro assays verified that three CMV-associated chains recognized CMV antigens specifically.

The clonotype was recovered from a human donor in good health. The chain uses TRBV5-6 and TRBJ1-2; perhaps TRBD1 as D (5 bases). The specimen was PBMCs. The CDR3 region is CASSGSAGPYGYPF. The CDR3 nucleotides are TGTGCCAGCAGCGGTTCTGCAGGGCCCTATGGCTACCCCTTC.